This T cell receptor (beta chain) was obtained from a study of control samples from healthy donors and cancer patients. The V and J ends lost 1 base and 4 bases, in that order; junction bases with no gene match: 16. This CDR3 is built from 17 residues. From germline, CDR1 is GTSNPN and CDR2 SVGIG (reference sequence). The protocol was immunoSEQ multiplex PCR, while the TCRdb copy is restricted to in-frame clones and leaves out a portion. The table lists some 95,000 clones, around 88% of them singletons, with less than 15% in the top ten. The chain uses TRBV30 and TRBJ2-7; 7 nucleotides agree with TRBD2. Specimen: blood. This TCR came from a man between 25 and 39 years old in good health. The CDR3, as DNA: TGTGCCTGGAGTGCCCTGGCTAGCGGCCACCTTTCGTACGAGCAGTACTTC. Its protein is CAWSALASGHLSYEQYF.